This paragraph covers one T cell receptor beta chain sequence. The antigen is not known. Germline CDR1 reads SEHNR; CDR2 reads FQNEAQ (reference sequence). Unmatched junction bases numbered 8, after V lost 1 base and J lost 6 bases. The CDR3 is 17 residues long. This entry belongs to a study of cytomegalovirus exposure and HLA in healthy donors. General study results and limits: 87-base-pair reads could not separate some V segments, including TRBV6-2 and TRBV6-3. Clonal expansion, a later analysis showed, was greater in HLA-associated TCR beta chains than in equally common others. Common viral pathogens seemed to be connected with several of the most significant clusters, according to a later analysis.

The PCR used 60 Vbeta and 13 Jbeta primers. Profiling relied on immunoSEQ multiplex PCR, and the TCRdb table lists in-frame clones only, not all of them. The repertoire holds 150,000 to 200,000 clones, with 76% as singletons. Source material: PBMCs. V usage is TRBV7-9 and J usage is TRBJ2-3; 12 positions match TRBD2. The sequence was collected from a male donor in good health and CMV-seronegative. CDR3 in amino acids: CASSLVLAGGPGDTQYF. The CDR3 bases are TGTGCCAGCAGCTTAGTTCTAGCGGGAGGGCCGGGGGATACGCAGTATTTT.